These 10 T cell receptor beta chains were sequenced from one sample in a study of CD8 T cells in Susac syndrome. Random hexamers were used to reverse transcribe an amount of about 0.45 to 1 ug RNA. TCRdb ran MiXCR on the immunoSEQ multiplex PCR reads and lists one entry per CDR3 protein. Of about 200,000 distinct CDR3 sequences listed, 85% to 95% are singletons. Input material: CD4+ T cells from PBMCs. The receptors here all came from a human donor with multiple sclerosis.

The rearrangement links TRBV7-8 to TRBJ2-6, with D possibly TRBD1 on 6 matching bases. V was shortened by 0 bases and J by 2 bases, with 14 bases between the two germline ends. Germline V gene lookup returns CDR1 SGHVS and CDR2 FQNEAQ. This CDR3 comprises 18 residues. The CDR3 spells CASSLAPIGGAGANVLTF. The CDR3 bases are TGTGCCAGCAGCTTAGCGCCGATTGGGGGCGCTGGGGCCAACGTCCTGACTTTC.

About this clonotype: The junction departs from the called germline gene at one end, perhaps through a read error. This rearrangement joins TRBV3-1 to TRBJ2-7; possible D gene TRBD2, 6 bases. This CDR3 region has 15 residues. Germline assignment: CDR1 LGHDT and CDR2 YNNKEL (reference sequence). The CDR3 nucleotides read TGTGCCAGCAGCCAAACGGCCGGGGGTGGCGACGAGCAGCACTTC. This codes for CASSQTAGGGDEQHF.

V gene TRBV6-1 combines with J gene TRBJ2-4, with D uncertain. The CDR3 spans 14 residues. Between the trimmed V and J ends, which lost 4 bases and 0 bases, there was a span of 7 bases. The germline V gene encodes CDR1 MNHNS and CDR2 SASEGT. The chain's CDR3 is CASSGPLAKNIQYF. Written as DNA, the CDR3 is TGTGCCAGCAGTGGCCCCCTAGCCAAAAACATTCAGTACTTC.

The chain is built from TRBV7-9 and TRBJ2-5; 8 bases agree with TRBD2. Trimming took 2 bases from V and 5 from J; bases not matched to a gene: 10. Germline CDR1 is SEHNR and CDR2 is FQNEAQ (reference sequence). The CDR3 loop spans 16 amino acids. Written as DNA, the CDR3 is TGTGCCAGCAGCTTAATAGCGGGGCGGCCTCGGGAGACCCAGTACTTC. It translates to CASSLIAGRPRETQYF.

The chain uses TRBV27 and TRBJ1-5; D is perhaps TRBD1 (6 bases). Trimming took off 4 bases at V and 4 bases at J, with 11 bases between the two ends. Germline CDR1 is MNHEY and CDR2 is SMNVEV (reference sequence). The CDR3 has 14 residues. CDR3 protein: CASSSARGNQPQHF. The CDR3 DNA follows: TGTGCCAGCAGTTCCGCCAGGGGAAATCAGCCCCAGCATTTT.

V gene TRBV20-1 combines with J gene TRBJ1-2; D is uncertain. V was pared by 6 bases and J by 4 bases, with 15 bases between. The CDR3 covers 13 residues. Germline V lookup: CDR1 DFQATT, CDR2 SNEGSKA (reference sequence). CDR3 sequence reads: CSASDTLVYGYTF. Here the CDR3 DNA reads TGCAGTGCCTCCGACACCCTTGTCTATGGCTACACCTTC.

This chain joins TRBV23-1 and TRBJ1-2, with D hard to call. TRBV23-1 is treated as an ORF (open reading frame) with a function not yet certain. The V end was cut by 0 bases, the J end by 8 bases, with 10 bases between. The CDR3 totals 13 residues. The CDR3 sequence: CASSQSRGRGYTF. The CDR3 nucleotides are TGCGCCAGCAGTCAATCACGAGGAAGGGGCTACACCTTC.

The V gene is TRBV3-1, the J gene TRBJ1-2; D remains unclear. V gave up 1 base and J gave up 4 bases, with 1 base separating them. The CDR3 is 11 residues long. Germline CDR1 LGHDT, CDR2 YNNKEL (reference sequence). The CDR3 DNA reads as TGTGCCAGCAGCCAAGCCTATGGCTACACCTTC. As protein: CASSQAYGYTF.

V gene TRBV19 combines with J gene TRBJ1-5, with D hard to call. This CDR3 has 14 residues. V was shortened by 0 bases and J by 5 bases, with 8 bases between the two germline ends. The germline V gene encodes CDR1 LNHDA and CDR2 SQIVND (reference sequence). The CDR3 DNA reads as TGTGCCAGTAGTATAGAAGGTTCCTATCAGCCCCAGCATTTT. Amino acids: CASSIEGSYQPQHF.

The chain links TRBV29-1 to TRBJ1-2; D is ambiguous. Trimming removed 2 bases at V and 5 bases at J, with 9 bases between. The CDR3 is 12 amino acids. Germline V lookup: CDR1 SQVTM, CDR2 ANQGSEA. CDR3 DNA: TGCAGCGTTGAACAAGAGGCGTATGGCTACACCTTC. Translated, it gives CSVEQEAYGYTF.